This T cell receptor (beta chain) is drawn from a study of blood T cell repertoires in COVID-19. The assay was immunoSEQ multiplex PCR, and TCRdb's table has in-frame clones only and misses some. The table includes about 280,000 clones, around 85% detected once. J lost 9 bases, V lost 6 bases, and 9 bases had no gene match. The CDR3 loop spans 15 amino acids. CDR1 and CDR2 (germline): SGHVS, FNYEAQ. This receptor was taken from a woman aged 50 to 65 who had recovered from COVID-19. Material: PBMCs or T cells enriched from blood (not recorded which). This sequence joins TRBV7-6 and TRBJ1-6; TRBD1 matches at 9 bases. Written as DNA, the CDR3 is TGTGCCAGCAGTCCCAACAGGGGGCCAGGTTCACCCCTCCACTTT. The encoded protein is CASSPNRGPGSPLHF.